The rows below give T cell receptor beta chains drawn from one sample of a study of OX40 agonist ivuxolimab in advanced cancers. Some clones are missing from TCRdb's copy, which holds only in-frame ones; the method was immunoSEQ multiplex PCR. The table lists about 42,000 clones, around nine tenths of them singletons, with about 12% in the top ten. Source: CD4+ or CD8+ T cells sorted from blood, taken in a trial of the OX40 agonist ivuxolimab. The receptors derive from an adult with an advanced solid tumor such as melanoma, head and neck, liver or kidney cancer. Both conserved end residues are part of each CDR3. The D gene is left open where the match is weak. A row's size may be missing; if present it is once, few, many or a size class.

J	V	D	length	size	CDR3	DNA
TRBJ2-7	TRBV5-5	NA	11	once	CASTSAYEQYF	TGTGCCAGCACCAGCGCCTACGAGCAGTACTTC
TRBJ2-1	TRBV11-1	NA	17	NA	CASSLSEVGWLYNEQFF	TGTGCCAGCAGCTTATCCGAGGTCGGGTGGTTATACAATGAGCAGTTCTTC
TRBJ2-4	TRBV19	NA	15	once	CASSRQEAAKNIQYF	TGTGCCAGTAGTAGACAGGAGGCTGCCAAAAACATTCAGTACTTC
TRBJ1-2	TRBV30	NA	12	NA	CARDGPLEGYTF	TGTGCCCGGGACGGACCTTTGGAAGGCTACACCTTC
TRBJ1-4	TRBV7-8	NA	16	NA	CASSQLEQALREKLFF	TGTGCCAGCAGCCAACTGGAACAGGCCCTAAGAGAAAAACTGTTTTTT
TRBJ1-5	TRBV6-5	NA	13	NA	CASSYGTSQPQHF	TGTGCCAGCAGTTATGGAACCAGCCAGCCCCAGCATTTT
TRBJ2-2	TRBV4-2	NA	16	NA	CASSQFHGADTGELFF	TGTGCCAGCAGCCAGTTTCATGGGGCAGACACCGGGGAGCTGTTTTTT
TRBJ1-1	TRBV6-5	NA	15	NA	CASSYSGTLNTEAFF	TGTGCCAGCAGTTATTCCGGGACTCTGAACACTGAAGCTTTCTTT
TRBJ2-7	TRBV28	NA	14	NA	CASNRQSSSYEQYF	TGTGCCAGCAATCGACAGTCCAGCTCCTACGAGCAGTACTTC
TRBJ2-2	TRBV4-1	TRBD2	16	NA	CASRLRAGVGTGELFF	TGCGCCAGCAGACTCCGGGCGGGAGTAGGGACCGGGGAGCTGTTTTTT
TRBJ2-7	TRBV19	TRBD2	14	NA	CASSIMGGSYEQYF	TGTGCCAGTAGTATAATGGGAGGGAGCTACGAGCAGTACTTC
TRBJ2-1	TRBV7-9	NA	15	once	CASSPPGQKFNEQFF	TGTGCCAGCAGCCCCCCGGGACAAAAGTTCAATGAGCAGTTCTTC
TRBJ2-1	TRBV14	NA	14	NA	CASSQAGVGNEQFF	TGTGCCAGCAGCCAAGCGGGAGTCGGAAATGAGCAGTTCTTC
TRBJ1-5	TRBV4-1	TRBD1	15	NA	CASSQRGLSNQPQHF	TGCGCCAGCAGCCAGAGGGGGCTTAGCAATCAGCCCCAGCATTTT
TRBJ1-2	TRBV4-2	NA	16	NA	CASSFPSGQGPYGYTF	TGTGCCAGCAGCTTCCCCTCCGGGCAGGGCCCCTATGGCTACACCTTC
TRBJ1-2	TRBV7-9	NA	12	NA	CASSLGENGYTF	TGTGCCAGCAGCTTAGGGGAGAATGGCTACACCTTC
TRBJ2-1	TRBV10-3	NA	16	NA	CAISEYRERPYNEQFF	TGTGCCATCAGTGAATACAGGGAGCGACCCTACAATGAGCAGTTCTTC
TRBJ1-5	TRBV9	NA	15	NA	CASSEGGMSNQPQHF	TGTGCCAGCAGCGAGGGGGGAATGAGCAATCAGCCCCAGCATTTT
TRBJ2-3	TRBV4-2	TRBD2	15	NA	CASSTGTSGIDTQYF	TGTGCCAGCAGCACCGGGACTAGCGGAATAGATACGCAGTATTTT
TRBJ1-1	TRBV6-1	NA	17	NA	CASSVSFTGTAGTEAFF	TGTGCCAGCAGTGTATCCTTCACCGGGACCGCGGGAACTGAAGCTTTCTTT
TRBJ1-4	TRBV6-6	NA	15	NA	CASSYSREPGEKLFF	TGTGCCAGCAGTTACTCGAGGGAGCCTGGAGAAAAACTGTTTTTT
TRBJ1-2	TRBV5-6	NA	15	NA	CASSLKFSITWGYTF	TGTGCCAGCAGCTTAAAGTTCTCCATTACCTGGGGCTACACCTTC
TRBJ2-4	TRBV29-1	NA	11	once	CSVGTKNIQYF	TGCAGCGTTGGGACCAAAAACATTCAGTACTTC
TRBJ2-6	TRBV5-5	NA	14	NA	CASSYKSGANVLTF	TGTGCCAGCAGCTATAAGTCTGGGGCCAACGTCCTGACTTTC
TRBJ2-1	TRBV4-1	TRBD2	15	NA	CASSPGTSEYNEQFF	TGCGCCAGCAGCCCCGGGACTAGCGAGTACAATGAGCAGTTCTTC
TRBJ2-3	TRBV4-3	NA	16	few	CASRSSGHSGTDTQYF	TGCGCCAGCAGGTCGAGCGGGCATAGCGGCACAGATACGCAGTATTTT
TRBJ2-2	TRBV7-2	TRBD1	17	NA	CASSFPRRGPNTGELFF	TGTGCCAGCAGCTTCCCGCGCAGGGGGCCGAACACCGGGGAGCTGTTTTTT
TRBJ1-5	TRBV9	NA	18	NA	CASSVLWAAGGSNQPQHF	TGTGCCAGCAGCGTGTTATGGGCCGCGGGGGGTAGCAATCAGCCCCAGCATTTT
TRBJ2-5	TRBV18	NA	15	NA	CASSPKRNNQETQYF	TGTGCCAGCTCACCAAAGAGGAACAACCAAGAGACCCAGTACTTC
TRBJ2-3	TRBV9	NA	14	NA	CASSADTRTDTQYF	TGTGCCAGCAGCGCGGACACGCGCACAGATACGCAGTATTTT
TRBJ2-7	TRBV7-9	NA	13	NA	CASSLVQNYEQYF	TGTGCCAGCAGCCTGGTGCAGAACTACGAGCAGTACTTC
TRBJ2-2	TRBV6-5	NA	13	once	CASSYRVTGELFF	TGTGCCAGCAGTTACCGGGTTACCGGGGAGCTGTTTTTT
TRBJ1-6	TRBV25-1	TRBD1	13	NA	CASDGQGPSPLHF	TGTGCCAGCGATGGACAGGGGCCTTCACCCCTCCACTTT
TRBJ2-1	TRBV4-3	TRBD2	13	NA	CASSSTGGSWQFF	TGCGCCAGCAGCTCGACCGGGGGGTCTTGGCAGTTCTTC
TRBJ1-5	TRBV9	NA	14	NA	CASSAEGSNQPQHF	TGTGCCAGCAGCGCGGAGGGCAGCAATCAGCCCCAGCATTTT
TRBJ1-6	TRBV27	NA	14	NA	CASSLGRGATPLHF	TGTGCCAGCAGTTTGGGCAGGGGAGCGACACCCCTCCACTTT
TRBJ2-7	TRBV5-8	TRBD1	13	NA	CASRFNRGYEQYF	TGTGCCAGCAGATTCAACAGGGGGTACGAGCAGTACTTC
TRBJ2-5	TRBV11-2	NA	15	NA	CASSLVGGSQETQYF	TGTGCCAGCAGCTTAGTTGGCGGCAGTCAAGAGACCCAGTACTTC
TRBJ2-3	TRBV29-1	NA	12	NA	CSVSSTTDTQYF	TGCAGCGTTAGTTCAACGACAGATACGCAGTATTTT
TRBJ1-2	TRBV4-3	NA	16	NA	CASSQTGEGVDYGYTF	TGCGCCAGCAGCCAAACCGGGGAAGGGGTCGACTATGGCTACACCTTC
TRBJ2-5	TRBV10-3	NA	14	NA	CAISEGEVGETQYF	TGTGCCATCAGTGAGGGGGAGGTTGGGGAGACCCAGTACTTC
TRBJ2-3	TRBV6-5	TRBD1	15	NA	CASSYYRGLPDTQYF	TGTGCCAGCAGTTACTACAGGGGTTTGCCAGATACGCAGTATTTT